The TCR beta chain under discussion was sequenced for a study of a mutant IDH1 vaccine in newly diagnosed glioma. Study information: Vaccination of patients was performed eight times, in weeks 1, 3, 5, 7, 11, 15, 19 and 23. Following radiotherapy alone, or alongside temozolomide cycles, vaccination was started after an interval of 4-6 weeks. Treated patients had a mean age of approximately 40 years and a sex split that was roughly 60% male and about 38% female. Findings and caveats of the study: Shifts in the top peripheral T cell clonotypes seemed unrelated to pseudoprogression.

Data came from immunoSEQ multiplex PCR; TCRdb stores just in-frame clones and leaves some out. Among 70,000 to 90,000 clones listed, roughly 85% were seen once. Details on this clone: Its antigen is not identified.

Time point specified: week 23, last vaccination. Topical imiquimod accompanied each vaccine dose, which consisted of 300 ug of mutant IDH1 20-mer peptide. Sample: PBMCs, taken from a glioma patient whose treatment included an IDH1 peptide vaccine. This receptor was obtained from a man aged 30 to 45 with glioma. Some clones in this sample may be carry-over from other donors' samples.

CDR3 bases: TGTGCCAGCAGCGTAGGGCAGGGCACAGATACGCAGTATTTT. This sequence encodes CASSVGQGTDTQYF. The J gene is TRBJ2-3, the V gene TRBV6-1; D remains unclear. Germline V gene lookup returns CDR1 MNHNS and CDR2 SASEGT. V was pared by 6 bases and J by 1 base, with 11 bases between. CDR3 length equals 14 residues.